The clone carrying this T cell receptor (beta chain) was seen ten or more times. TCRdb reprocessed the 5' RACE reads with MiXCR, giving one entry per CDR3 protein. The sample consists of tens of thousands of distinct CDR3 sequences, 15% to 20% of them appearing once. This sample was included in a study of T cells of healthy individuals. The source is a human donor in good health.

The CDR3 spells CASSLGWSSYNEQFF. The CDR3 DNA reads as TGTGCCAGCAGCTTAGGGTGGTCCTCCTACAATGAGCAGTTCTTC. The chain uses TRBV7-2 and TRBJ2-1; D unclear. This CDR3 is 15 amino acids long. Germline loops: CDR1 SGHTA, CDR2 FQGNSA. Trimming pared 1 base from V and 0 bases from J, leaving 7 bases between.